This T cell receptor beta chain derives from a study of Ad26.COV2.S vaccination and SARS-CoV-2 variants. Study-wide context: Trial arm assignment for the donor was COV1001 Ad26.COV2.S. Donor got 5x10^10 or 1x10^11 viral particles of Ad26.COV2.S.

Treatment noted: over 15 received Ad26.COV2.S at low or high dose, single or two shots; 5 received placebo; per-sample allocation not given. Repertoires come from day 63 after the first vaccine or placebo injection. Ad26 vector vaccine expressed Wuhan-strain SARS-CoV-2 spike. Looked up from germline, CDR1 is MNHNS and CDR2 is SASEGT. This CDR3 contains 13 residues. With V trimmed by 2 bases and J by 7 bases, 3 bases remained unmatched. Study results and caveats: Total responses of T cells may have been underestimated by the analyses of TCR breadth and depth.

A remark on this clone: What it recognizes is unknown.

TCRdb's copy holds only in-frame clones and misses some; the assay was immunoSEQ multiplex PCR. The sample comprises fewer than 500,000 clones, around 90% of which are singletons, and 9% to 15% rests with the top ten. The sample was peripheral blood, taken in a trial of Ad26.COV2.S vaccine versus placebo. The chain recombines TRBV6-1 with TRBJ1-2; 8 positions match TRBD1. This clonotype was obtained from a person aged 18 to 59 who received the Ad26.COV2.S COVID-19 vaccine or a placebo. CDR3 sequence reads: CASSETTGVGYTF. The CDR3 coding sequence is TGTGCCAGCAGTGAAACGACAGGGGTTGGCTACACCTTC.